Listed here are 4 T cell receptor beta chains from one sample, sequenced in a study of cytomegalovirus exposure and HLA in healthy donors. In the PCR, 60 Vbeta and 13 Jbeta primers were used. Assay: immunoSEQ multiplex PCR; the TCRdb copy retains only in-frame clones and omits some. This table holds approximately 110,000 clones. The sample consisted of PBMCs. Receptor source: a young man in good health and CMV-seronegative.

This rearrangement joins TRBV5-4 to TRBJ2-7, with D hard to call. This CDR3 comprises 12 residues. The germline V and J ends were trimmed by 4 bases and 1 base, with 6 bases remaining between them. The germline CDR1 and CDR2 sequences are SGHNT and YYREEE (reference sequence). The CDR3 region has the DNA TGTGCCAGCAGCCTTGTGTCCTACGAGCAGTACTTC. Translated: CASSLVSYEQYF.

The chain is built from TRBV30 and TRBJ2-3, with D hard to call. Germline CDR1 GTSNPN, CDR2 SVGIG (reference sequence). This CDR3 spans 11 amino acids. V was cut by 3 bases and J by 5 bases, with 6 bases left in between. CDR3 sequence (DNA): TGTGCCTGGAGCAGTCAAGATACGCAGTATTTT. This encodes CAWSSQDTQYF.

The CDR3 here is CASSLYTSGGAGKTQYF. CDR3 DNA sequence: TGTGCCAGCAGCTTGTATACTAGCGGGGGGGCAGGGAAGACCCAGTACTTC. The chain couples TRBV5-4 to TRBJ2-5, with 13 nucleotides matching TRBD2. The CDR3 has 17 amino acids. V was clipped by 1 base and J by 6 bases; unmatched bases: 9. CDR1 is SGHNT and CDR2 is YYREEE in the germline V gene (reference sequence).

The chain carries TRBV19 and TRBJ1-4, with 7 bases fitting TRBD1. J lost 5 bases, V lost 4 bases, and 4 bases had no gene match. CDR1 is LNHDA, CDR2 SQIVND, per germline (reference sequence). This CDR3 is 14 amino acids long. CDR3 region: CASSKGQWNEKLFF. The CDR3 DNA sequence: TGTGCCAGTAGTAAGGGACAGTGGAATGAAAAACTGTTTTTT.